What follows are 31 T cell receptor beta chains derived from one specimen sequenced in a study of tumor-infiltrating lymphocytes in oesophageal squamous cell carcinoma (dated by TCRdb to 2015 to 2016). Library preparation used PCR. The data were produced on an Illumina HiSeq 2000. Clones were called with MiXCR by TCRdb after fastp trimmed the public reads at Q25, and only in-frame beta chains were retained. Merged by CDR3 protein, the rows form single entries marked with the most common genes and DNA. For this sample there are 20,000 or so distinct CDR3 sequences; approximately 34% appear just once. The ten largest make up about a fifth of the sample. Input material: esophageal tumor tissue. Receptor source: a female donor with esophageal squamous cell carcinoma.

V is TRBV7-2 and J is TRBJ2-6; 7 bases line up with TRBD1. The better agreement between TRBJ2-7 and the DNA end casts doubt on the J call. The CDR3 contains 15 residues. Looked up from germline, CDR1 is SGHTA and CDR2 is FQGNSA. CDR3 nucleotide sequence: TGTGCCAGCAGCTTAAGGACAGGCCGTAACGATGAGCAGTACTTC. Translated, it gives CASSLRTGRNDEQYF.

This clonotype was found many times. The DNA for the CDR3 is TGTGCCAGCAGCTCTACTTACAATGAGCAGTTCTTC. It translates to CASSSTYNEQFF. This chain links TRBV7-9 with TRBJ2-1; D gene ambiguous. Trimming removed 4 bases at V and 4 bases at J, with 5 bases between. CDR1 is SEHNR and CDR2 is FQNEAQ in the germline V gene (reference sequence). The CDR3 covers 12 residues.

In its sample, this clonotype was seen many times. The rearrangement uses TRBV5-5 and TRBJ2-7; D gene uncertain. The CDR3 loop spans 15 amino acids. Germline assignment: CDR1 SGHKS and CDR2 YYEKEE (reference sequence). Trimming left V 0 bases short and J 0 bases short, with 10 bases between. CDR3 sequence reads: CASSLEFTSSYEQYF. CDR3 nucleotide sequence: TGTGCCAGCAGCTTGGAGTTTACCAGCTCCTACGAGCAGTACTTC.

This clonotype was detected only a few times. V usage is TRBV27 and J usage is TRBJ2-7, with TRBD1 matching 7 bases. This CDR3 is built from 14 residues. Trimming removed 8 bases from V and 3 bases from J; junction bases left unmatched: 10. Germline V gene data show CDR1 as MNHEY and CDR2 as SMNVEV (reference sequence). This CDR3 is CASGPRDRVYEQYF. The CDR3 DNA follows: TGTGCCAGCGGCCCACGAGACAGGGTCTACGAGCAGTACTTC.

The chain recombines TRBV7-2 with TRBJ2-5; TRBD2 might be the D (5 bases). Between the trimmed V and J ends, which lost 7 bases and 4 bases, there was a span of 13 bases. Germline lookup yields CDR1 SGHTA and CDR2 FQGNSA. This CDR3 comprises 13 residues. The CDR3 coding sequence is TGTGCCAGCAAGGACTTCTTGCGAGAGACCCAGTACTTC. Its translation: CASKDFLRETQYF.

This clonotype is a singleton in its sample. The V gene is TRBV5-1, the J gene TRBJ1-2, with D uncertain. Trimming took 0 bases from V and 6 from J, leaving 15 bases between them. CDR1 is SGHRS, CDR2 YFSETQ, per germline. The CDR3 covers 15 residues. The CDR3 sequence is CASSLDILKNHGYTF. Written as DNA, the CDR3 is TGCGCCAGCAGCTTGGACATCCTCAAAAATCATGGCTACACCTTC. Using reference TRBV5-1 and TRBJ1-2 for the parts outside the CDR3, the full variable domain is KAGVTQTPRYLIKTRGQQVTLSCSPISGHRSVSWYQQTPGQGLQFLFEYFSETQRNKGNFPGRFSGRQFSNSRSEMNVSTLELGDSALYLCASSLDILKNHGYTFGSGTRLTVV.

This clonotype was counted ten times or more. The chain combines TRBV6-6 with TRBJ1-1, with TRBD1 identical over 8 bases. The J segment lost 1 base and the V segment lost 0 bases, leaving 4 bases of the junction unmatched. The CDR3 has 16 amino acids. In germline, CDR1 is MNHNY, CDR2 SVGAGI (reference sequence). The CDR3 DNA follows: TGTGCCAGCAGTTACTCGAGGGGGACAGGGAACACTGAAGCTTTCTTT. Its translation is CASSYSRGTGNTEAFF.

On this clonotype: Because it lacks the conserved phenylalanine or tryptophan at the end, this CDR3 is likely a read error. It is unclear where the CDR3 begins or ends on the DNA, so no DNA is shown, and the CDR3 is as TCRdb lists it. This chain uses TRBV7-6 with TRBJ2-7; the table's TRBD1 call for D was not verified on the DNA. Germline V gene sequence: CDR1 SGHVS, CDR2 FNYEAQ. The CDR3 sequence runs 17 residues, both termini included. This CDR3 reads CASSPYDRANYGYTFGS.

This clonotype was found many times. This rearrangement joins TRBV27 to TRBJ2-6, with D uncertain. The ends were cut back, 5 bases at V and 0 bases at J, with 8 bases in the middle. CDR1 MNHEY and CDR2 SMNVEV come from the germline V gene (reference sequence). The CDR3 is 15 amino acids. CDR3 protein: CASSRRNSGANVLTF. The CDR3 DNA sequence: TGTGCCAGCAGTAGACGGAACTCTGGGGCCAACGTCCTGACTTTC.

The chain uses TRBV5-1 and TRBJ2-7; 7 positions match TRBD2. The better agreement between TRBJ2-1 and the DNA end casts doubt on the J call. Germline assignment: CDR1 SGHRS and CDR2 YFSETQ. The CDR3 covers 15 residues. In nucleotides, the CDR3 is TGCGCCAGCAGCTTGGGGGGGACTACTGACGGTGAGCAGTTCTTC. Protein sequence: CASSLGGTTDGEQFF.

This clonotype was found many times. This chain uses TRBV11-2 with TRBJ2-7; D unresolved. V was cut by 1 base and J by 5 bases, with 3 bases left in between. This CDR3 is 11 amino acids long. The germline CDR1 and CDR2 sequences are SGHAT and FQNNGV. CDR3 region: CASSLAHEQYF. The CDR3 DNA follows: TGTGCCAGCAGCTTAGCCCACGAGCAGTACTTC. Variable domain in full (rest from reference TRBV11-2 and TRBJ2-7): EAGVAQSPRYKIIEKRQSVAFWCNPISGHATLYWYQQILGQGPKLLIQFQNNGVVDDSQLPKDRFSAERLKGVDSTLKIQPAKLEDSAVYLCASSLAHEQYFGPGTRLTVT.

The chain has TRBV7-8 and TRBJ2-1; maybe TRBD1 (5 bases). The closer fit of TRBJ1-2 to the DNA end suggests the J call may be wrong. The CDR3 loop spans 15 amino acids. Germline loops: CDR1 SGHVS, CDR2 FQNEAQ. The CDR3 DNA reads TGTGCCAGCAGCTTCGGGACCCTTCTAGACTATGGCTACACCTTC. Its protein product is CASSFGTLLDYGYTF.

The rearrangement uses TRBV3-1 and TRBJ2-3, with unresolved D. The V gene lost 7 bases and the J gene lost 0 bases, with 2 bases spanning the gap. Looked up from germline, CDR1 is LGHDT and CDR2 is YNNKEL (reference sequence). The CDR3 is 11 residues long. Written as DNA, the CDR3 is TGTGCCAGCATGAGCACAGATACGCAGTATTTT. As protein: CASMSTDTQYF.

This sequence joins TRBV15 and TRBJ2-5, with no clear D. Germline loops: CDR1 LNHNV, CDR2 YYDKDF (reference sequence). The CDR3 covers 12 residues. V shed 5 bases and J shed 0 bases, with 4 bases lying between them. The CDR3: CATSVDQETQYF. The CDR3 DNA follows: TGTGCCACCAGCGTAGACCAAGAGACCCAGTACTTC.

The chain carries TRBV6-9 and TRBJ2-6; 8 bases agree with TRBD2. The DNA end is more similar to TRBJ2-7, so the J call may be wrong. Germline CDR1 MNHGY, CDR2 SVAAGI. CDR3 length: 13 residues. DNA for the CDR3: TGTGCCAGCAGTTACAGGACTAGCAACGAGCAGTACTTC. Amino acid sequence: CASSYRTSNEQYF.

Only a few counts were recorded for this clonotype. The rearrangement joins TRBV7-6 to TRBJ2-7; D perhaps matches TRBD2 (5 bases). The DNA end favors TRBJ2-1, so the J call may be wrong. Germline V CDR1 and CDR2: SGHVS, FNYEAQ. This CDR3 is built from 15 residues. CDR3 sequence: CASSLGLARYNEQFF. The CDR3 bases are TGTGCCAGCAGCTTAGGGCTAGCCCGCTACAATGAGCAGTTCTTC.

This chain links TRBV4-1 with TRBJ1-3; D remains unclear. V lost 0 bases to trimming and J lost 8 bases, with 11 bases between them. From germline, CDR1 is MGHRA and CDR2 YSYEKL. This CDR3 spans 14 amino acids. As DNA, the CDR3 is TGCGCCAGCAGCCAAGAGATGATGGGAGACACCATATATTTT. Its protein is CASSQEMMGDTIYF.

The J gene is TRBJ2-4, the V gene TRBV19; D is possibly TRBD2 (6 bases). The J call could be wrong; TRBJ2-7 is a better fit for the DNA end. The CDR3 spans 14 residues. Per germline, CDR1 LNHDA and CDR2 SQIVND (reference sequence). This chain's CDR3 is CASSRGTAPYEQYF. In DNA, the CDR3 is TGTGCCAGTAGTAGAGGGACTGCACCCTACGAGCAGTACTTC.

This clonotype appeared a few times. CDR3 DNA: TGTGCCAGCAGTCCCCGGGGGTCCCATAATCAGCCCCAGCATTTT. It specifies CASSPRGSHNQPQHF. The chain couples TRBV12-3 or TRBV12-4 to TRBJ1-5; D possibly corresponds to TRBD1 (5 bases). V lost 5 bases and J lost 4, with 15 bases in between. This CDR3 region has 15 residues.

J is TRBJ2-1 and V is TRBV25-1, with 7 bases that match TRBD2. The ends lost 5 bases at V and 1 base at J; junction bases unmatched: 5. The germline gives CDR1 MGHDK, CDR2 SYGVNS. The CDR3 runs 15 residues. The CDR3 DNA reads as TGTGCCAGCAGTAGCCTGCGGGGGTCCTACAATGAGCAGTTCTTC. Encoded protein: CASSSLRGSYNEQFF.

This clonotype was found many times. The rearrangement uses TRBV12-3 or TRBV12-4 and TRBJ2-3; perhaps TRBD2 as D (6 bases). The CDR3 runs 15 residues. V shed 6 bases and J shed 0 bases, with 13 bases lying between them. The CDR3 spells CASRKGLSSTDTQYF. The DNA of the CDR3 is TGTGCCAGCAGAAAGGGACTCTCTAGCACAGATACGCAGTATTTT.

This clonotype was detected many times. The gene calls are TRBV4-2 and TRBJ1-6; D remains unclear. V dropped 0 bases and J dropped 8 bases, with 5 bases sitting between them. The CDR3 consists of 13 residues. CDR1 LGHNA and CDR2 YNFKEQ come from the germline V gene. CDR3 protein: CASSQELYSPLHF. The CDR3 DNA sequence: TGTGCCAGCAGCCAAGAGTTATATTCACCCCTCCACTTT.

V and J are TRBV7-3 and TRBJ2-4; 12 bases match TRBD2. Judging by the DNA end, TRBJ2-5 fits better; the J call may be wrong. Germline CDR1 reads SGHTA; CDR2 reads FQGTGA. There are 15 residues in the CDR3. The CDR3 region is CASSPSGRAGETQYF. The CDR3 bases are TGTGCCAGCAGCCCTAGCGGGAGGGCCGGGGAGACCCAGTACTTC.

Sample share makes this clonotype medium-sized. The CDR3 sequence: CASSPGNEQYF. The CDR3 bases are TGTGCCAGCAGCCCCGGCAACGAGCAGTACTTC. The V call is TRBV7-2, the J call TRBJ2-7; D unclear. Trimming pared 5 bases from V and 5 bases from J, leaving 7 bases between. CDR3 size: 11 residues. Germline CDR1 reads SGHTA; CDR2 reads FQGNSA.

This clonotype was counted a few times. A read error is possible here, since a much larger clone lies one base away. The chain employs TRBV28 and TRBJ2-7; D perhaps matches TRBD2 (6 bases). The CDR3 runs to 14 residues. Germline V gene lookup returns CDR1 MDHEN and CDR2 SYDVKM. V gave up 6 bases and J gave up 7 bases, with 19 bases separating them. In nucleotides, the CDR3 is TGTGCCAGCAGCCCACGTTACGGGAGCAATGAGCAGTACTTC. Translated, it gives CASSPRYGSNEQYF.

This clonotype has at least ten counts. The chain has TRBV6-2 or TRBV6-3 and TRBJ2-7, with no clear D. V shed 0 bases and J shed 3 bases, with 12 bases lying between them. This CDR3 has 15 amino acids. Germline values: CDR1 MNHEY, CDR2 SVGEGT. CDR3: CASSYSPSGHYEQYF. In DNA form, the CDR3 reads TGTGCCAGCAGTTACTCCCCGTCCGGGCACTACGAGCAGTACTTC.

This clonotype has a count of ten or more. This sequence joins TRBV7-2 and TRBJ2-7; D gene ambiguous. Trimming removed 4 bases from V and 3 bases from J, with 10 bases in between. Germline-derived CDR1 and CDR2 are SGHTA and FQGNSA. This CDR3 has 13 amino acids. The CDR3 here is CASSWLTNYEQYF. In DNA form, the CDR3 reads TGTGCCAGCAGCTGGTTGACGAACTACGAGCAGTACTTC.

CDR3 residues: CASSLRKPSTDTQYF. DNA of the CDR3: TGCGCCAGCAGCTTGCGGAAACCAAGCACAGATACGCAGTATTTT. The chain has TRBV5-1 and TRBJ2-3; D uncertain. The CDR3 is 15 amino acids. Trimming shortened V by 1 base and J by 0 bases, and 9 bases separated the two germline ends. The germline gives CDR1 SGHRS, CDR2 YFSETQ.

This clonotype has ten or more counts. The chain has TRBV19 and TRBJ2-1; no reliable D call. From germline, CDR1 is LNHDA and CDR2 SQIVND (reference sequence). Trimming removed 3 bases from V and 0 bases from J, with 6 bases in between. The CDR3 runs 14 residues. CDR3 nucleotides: TGTGCCAGTAGTATCACGAGCTCCTACAATGAGCAGTTCTTC. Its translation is CASSITSSYNEQFF.

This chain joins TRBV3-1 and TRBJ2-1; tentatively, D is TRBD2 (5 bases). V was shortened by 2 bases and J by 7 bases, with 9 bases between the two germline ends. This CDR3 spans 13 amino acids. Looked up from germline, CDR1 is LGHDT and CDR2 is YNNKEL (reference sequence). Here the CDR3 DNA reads TGTGCCAGCAGCCAAACCGGACTGAATGAGCAGTTCTTC. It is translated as CASSQTGLNEQFF.

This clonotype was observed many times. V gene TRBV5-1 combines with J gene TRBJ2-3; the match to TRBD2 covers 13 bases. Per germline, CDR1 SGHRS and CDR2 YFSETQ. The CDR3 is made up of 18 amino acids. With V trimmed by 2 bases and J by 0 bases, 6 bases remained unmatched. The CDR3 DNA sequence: TGCGCCAGCAGCTTACCCGGGGGACTAGCGGGAAGCACAGATACGCAGTATTTT. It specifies CASSLPGGLAGSTDTQYF.